This T cell receptor (beta chain) stems from a study of CD8 T cells in ankylosing spondylitis. Study-wide results and limits: The study looked at matched synovial fluid samples from ankylosing spondylitis patients. Disease-linked clones were reported to be significantly enriched there. A motif in TCR beta, a set of under ten highly homologous variants, appeared characteristic of ankylosing spondylitis blood. Disease-linked clones bore a CD8+ phenotype and were relatively rare in peripheral blood.

The CDR3 contains 15 residues. After removal of 1 base from V and 4 bases from J, the junction contained 1 base not matched to a gene. Germline CDR1 is SGHVS and CDR2 is FQNEAQ. This clonotype was seen many times. Its antigen is undetermined. TCRdb fed the 5' RACE reads into MiXCR, producing one record per CDR3 protein. The sample lists 180,000 or so distinct CDR3 sequences, roughly 11% seen once, with roughly 28% in the top ten. The sample taken for sequencing was blood, either unsorted or a sorted T cell fraction (not recorded which). This sequence originates from a male donor with ankylosing spondylitis or in good health (not recorded which). The chain links TRBV7-8 to TRBJ2-6; 7 nucleotides line up with TRBD2. The CDR3 coding sequence is TGTGCCAGCAGCTTAGGGGAGGGCGGGGCCAACGTCCTGACTTTC. This gives the protein CASSLGEGGANVLTF.